This TCR beta chain came from a study of blood T cell repertoires in COVID-19. Study context: COVID-19 samples collected from the United States, Italy and Spain covered acute and convalescent phases. T cells, B-cell-depleted T cells, or PBMCs provided the cDNA or gDNA that served as material.

This clone has more than one count but fewer than ten. The germline CDR1 and CDR2 sequences are LNHDA and SQIVND (reference sequence). V lost 1 base and J lost 3, with 10 bases in between. CDR3 length: 14 residues. In the study's own analysis: Reference gene primer amplification yielded estimated nucleated cell counts. Profiled with immunoSEQ multiplex PCR; TCRdb holds only in-frame clones, not every one. The DNA was the basis for D and trimming; V, J and clone size are from that table. The table records 110,000 to 150,000 clones, 80% to 90% of them present only once. The origin of this receptor is a woman aged 60-75 years with active COVID-19. The V and J genes are TRBV19 and TRBJ2-7; a possible D gene is TRBD2 (5 bases). The sample consisted of peripheral blood. The CDR3 reads CASSIGRMGYEQYF. The CDR3 coding sequence is TGTGCCAGTAGTATAGGGAGGATGGGCTACGAGCAGTACTTC.